This T cell receptor beta chain was captured in a study of shared T cell receptors in the human thymus. The assay was immunoSEQ multiplex PCR, and TCRdb's table has in-frame clones only and misses some. The sample has approximately 400,000 clones; 85% to 95% are singletons. The trim removed 5 bases at V and 4 bases at J, leaving 11 bases unmatched. CDR1 SGHVS and CDR2 FQNEAQ come from the germline V gene. CDR3 length equals 16 residues. The clonotype comes from a human donor. The V and J genes are TRBV7-8 and TRBJ1-5, with 7 bases matching TRBD1. Sequenced: thymocytes. The CDR3 coding sequence is TGTGCCAGCAGCGGAGGGGGTGGGACAGTTAATCAGCCCCAGCATTTT. This sequence encodes CASSGGGGTVNQPQHF.